Below, 20 T cell receptor beta chains from the same sample are listed, as sequenced in a study of PD-1 blockade in classical Hodgkin lymphoma. Produced via immunoSEQ multiplex PCR; TCRdb's table is partial and in-frame only. The table has around 45,000 clones, around 72% seen once; the top ten hold 2.5% to 3.5%. Every single patient, without exception, relapsed after autologous stem cell transplantation, and brentuximab vedotin exposure varied. The sequencing here drew on peripheral blood mononuclear cells (PBMCs), taken before the second cycle of nivolumab. All receptors derive from a human donor with classical Hodgkin lymphoma.

This rearrangement joins TRBV4-3 to TRBJ2-7; possible D gene TRBD2, 6 bases. The V end was cut by 0 bases, the J end by 0 bases, with 12 bases between. The CDR3 covers 16 residues. Germline V CDR1 and CDR2: LGHNA, YSLEER. CDR3 protein: CASSQEWASASYEQYF. CDR3 nucleotide sequence: TGCGCCAGCAGCCAAGAGTGGGCTAGCGCCTCCTACGAGCAGTACTTC.

In its sample, this clone was seen a few times. The CDR3 reads CASSPVDYEQYF. In nucleotides, the CDR3 is TGTGCCAGCAGCCCAGTCGACTACGAGCAGTACTTC. The V and J genes are TRBV6-1 and TRBJ2-7; no reliable D call. Trimming took off 6 bases at V and 3 bases at J, with 9 bases between the two ends. Germline V CDR1 and CDR2: MNHNS, SASEGT. There are 12 residues in the CDR3.

The rearrangement uses TRBV7-6 and TRBJ1-1; TRBD1 matches 10 bases. CDR1 SGHVS and CDR2 FNYEAQ come from the germline V gene. The trim removed 4 bases at V and 0 bases at J, leaving 5 bases unmatched. The CDR3 loop spans 16 amino acids. In nucleotides, the CDR3 is TGTGCCAGCAGCTCGCTGGACAGGGGGATGAACACTGAAGCTTTCTTT. Translation gives CASSSLDRGMNTEAFF.

The chain combines TRBV10-1 with TRBJ2-1; tentative D call: TRBD2 (5 bases). Trimming removed 3 bases from V and 1 base from J, with 13 bases in between. The CDR3 spans 16 residues. Germline CDR1 WNHNN, CDR2 SYGVQD (reference sequence). The CDR3 sequence: CASSDEGKGSYNEQFF. In DNA form, the CDR3 reads TGCGCCAGCAGTGACGAGGGAAAAGGATCCTACAATGAGCAGTTCTTC.

This clone occurred a few times. V usage is TRBV4-3 and J usage is TRBJ2-1; D is undetermined. Between the trimmed V and J ends, which lost 3 bases and 6 bases, there was a span of 9 bases. Germline V gene sequence: CDR1 LGHNA, CDR2 YSLEER. This CDR3 region has 13 residues. The CDR3 region is CASSHENSNEQFF. CDR3 sequence (DNA): TGCGCCAGCAGCCACGAGAATAGCAATGAGCAGTTCTTC.

The chain carries TRBV7-9 and TRBJ1-2, with D unclear. This CDR3 comprises 13 residues. Looked up from germline, CDR1 is SEHNR and CDR2 is FQNEAQ (reference sequence). Trimming took 6 bases from V and 3 from J, leaving 11 bases between them. CDR3 in DNA: TGTGCCAGCAGGCCCCAAGATCACTATGGCTACACCTTC. It is translated as CASRPQDHYGYTF. Supplemented by reference TRBV7-9 and TRBJ1-2, the full variable domain reads DTGVSQNPRHKITKRGQNVTFRCDPISEHNRLYWYRQTLGQGPEFLTYFQNEAQLEKSRLLSDRFSAERPKGSFSTLEIQRTEQGDSAMYLCASRPQDHYGYTFGSGTRLTVV.

Only a few counts were recorded for this clone. V is TRBV28 and J is TRBJ1-5; D might be TRBD1 (5 bases). The CDR3 has 12 residues. Trimming pared 1 base from V and 10 bases from J, leaving 8 bases between. CDR1 and CDR2 (germline): MDHEN, SYDVKM. CDR3 region: CASSLSGHPQHF. The CDR3 DNA reads as TGTGCCAGCAGTTTATCAGGGCATCCCCAGCATTTT.

The chain recombines TRBV19 with TRBJ2-3; weak D call: TRBD2 (5 bases). The CDR3 covers 12 residues. V was shortened by 0 bases and J by 8 bases, with 6 bases between the two germline ends. Looked up from germline, CDR1 is LNHDA and CDR2 is SQIVND (reference sequence). The CDR3: CASSIDRGTQYF. The DNA of the CDR3 is TGTGCCAGTAGTATAGATCGGGGTACGCAGTATTTT.

J is TRBJ2-1 and V is TRBV6-5; a weak D match, TRBD1 (5 bases). Trimming took 5 bases from V and 4 from J, leaving 15 bases between them. The CDR3 runs 15 residues. The V gene's germline CDR1 is MNHEY and CDR2 SVGAGI. The CDR3 sequence: CASSAGHPLYNEQFF. The CDR3 region has the DNA TGTGCCAGCAGTGCTGGACATCCCTTGTACAATGAGCAGTTCTTC.

This chain joins TRBV29-1 and TRBJ1-2; 8 bases map to TRBD1. Germline assignment: CDR1 SQVTM and CDR2 ANQGSEA. This CDR3 has 12 amino acids. Trimming removed 7 bases from V and 5 bases from J; junction bases left unmatched: 6. The CDR3 loop reads CSEKTGAYGYTF. DNA of the CDR3: TGCAGCGAAAAGACAGGGGCGTATGGCTACACCTTC.

The chain links TRBV5-4 to TRBJ2-7; D is unresolved. V lost 9 bases and J 7 bases, leaving 20 bases between the germline ends. This CDR3 region has 13 residues. The germline gives CDR1 SGHNT, CDR2 YYREEE (reference sequence). The CDR3 bases are TGTGCCACCGCGAAGACGCCGCTTGGGGAGCAGTACTTC. This sequence encodes CATAKTPLGEQYF.

This clone was seen just once. The chain links TRBV5-1 to TRBJ2-5; D remains unclear. The J call may be faulty, since TRBJ2-7 better matches the DNA end. The CDR3 is made up of 14 amino acids. Germline CDR1 and CDR2: SGHRS and YFSETQ. The CDR3 nucleotides read TGCGCCAGCAGCTCGGGCGGTCGGTCCTACGAGCAGTACTTC. It encodes CASSSGGRSYEQYF.

This chain joins TRBV29-1 and TRBJ1-2, with 9 bases identical to TRBD1. CDR3 length: 11 residues. Per the germline V gene, CDR1 is SQVTM and CDR2 is ANQGSEA. V shed 6 bases and J 6 bases; nucleotides not matched to a gene: 2. CDR3 nucleotide sequence: TGCAGCGTCAGACAGGGGGATGGCTACACCTTC. Its protein product is CSVRQGDGYTF.

The rearrangement uses TRBV7-6 and TRBJ2-7, with D perhaps matching TRBD1 (5 bases). The V end was cut by 0 bases, the J end by 5 bases, with 8 bases between. The CDR3 sequence is 13 residues long. CDR1 and CDR2 (germline): SGHVS, FNYEAQ. CDR3 loop: CASSLAQGNEQYF. The CDR3 coding sequence is TGTGCCAGCAGCTTAGCGCAGGGAAACGAGCAGTACTTC.

The genes are TRBV10-3 and TRBJ1-2; D is possibly TRBD1 (5 bases). The germline V and J ends were trimmed by 8 bases and 0 bases, with 10 bases remaining between them. This CDR3 comprises 13 residues. Germline V gene sequence: CDR1 ENHRY, CDR2 SYGVKD. CDR3 amino acids: CAIGDVPNYGYTF. The CDR3, as DNA: TGTGCCATCGGGGACGTGCCTAACTATGGCTACACCTTC.

V gene TRBV19 combines with J gene TRBJ2-7; 8 nucleotides line up with TRBD2. J gave up 0 bases and V 4 bases, and 5 bases lay outside the gene matches. CDR1 and CDR2 (germline): LNHDA, SQIVND (reference sequence). The CDR3 length is 15 residues. The CDR3 reads CASSTTLAGSYEQYF. In DNA, the CDR3 is TGTGCCAGTAGTACAACCCTAGCGGGCTCCTACGAGCAGTACTTC.

The chain uses TRBV29-1 and TRBJ1-1; D remains unclear. There are 12 residues in the CDR3. Germline CDR1 and CDR2: SQVTM and ANQGSEA. Deletions cut 6 bases from V and 1 base from J, with 9 bases between. Written as DNA, the CDR3 is TGCAGCGTCCGTCGTACGAACACTGAAGCTTTCTTT. It specifies CSVRRTNTEAFF.

The chain joins TRBV30 to TRBJ2-5, with 10 bases that match TRBD1. The end of the DNA is better explained by TRBJ2-7, so the J call may be wrong. The CDR3 contains 13 residues. In germline, CDR1 is GTSNPN, CDR2 SVGIG (reference sequence). CDR3 bases: TGTGCCTGGAGTCAGGGGACAGGGGACGAGCAGTACTTC. It translates to CAWSQGTGDEQYF.

The table lists this clone with a few counts. At one of its ends the junction is not consistent with the germline gene, which may arise from a read error. V is TRBV28 and J is TRBJ2-1; 7 bases match TRBD1. Germline V lookup: CDR1 MDHEN, CDR2 SYDVKM. This CDR3 contains 15 residues. CDR3 protein: CDPGTEGRSYNEQFF. The CDR3 region has the DNA TGCGATCCCGGGACAGAGGGGCGCTCCTACAATGAGCAGTTCTTC.

The chain combines TRBV10-3 with TRBJ2-7, with 8 bases aligning to TRBD1. Germline V CDR1 and CDR2: ENHRY, SYGVKD. V dropped 11 bases and J dropped 4; count of bases not matched to a gene: 4. The CDR3 is made up of 11 amino acids. CDR3 in DNA: TGTGCCGCCCGGACAGGGTACGAGCAGTACTTC. Translating it yields CAARTGYEQYF.